The rows below give T cell receptor beta chains drawn from one sample of a study of T-cell memory formation after mild COVID-19. TCRdb analysed the 5' RACE reads with MiXCR anew, one entry per CDR3 protein. The table shows some 150,000 distinct CDR3 sequences, with 15% to 20% occurring only once. Sequencing was carried out using PBMCs or a T cell subset sorted from them (not recorded which). Receptors were obtained from an adult woman who had mild COVID-19 (a few samples of this study predate the infection). Cell type and time point are not known. CDR3s include the opening cysteine and the closing phenylalanine or tryptophan. Each record gives: clone size, J gene, D gene, V gene, CDR3 protein, CDR3 DNA. The D gene is left open where the match is weak. Clone size is stated in some rows and not others, as once, few, many or a class when expanded.

size: NA
J: TRBJ1-1
D: NA
V: TRBV14
CDR3: CASSQESPNTEAFF
DNA: TGTGCCAGCAGCCAAGAGTCCCCAAACACTGAAGCTTTCTTT

size: NA
J: TRBJ2-1
D: TRBD2
V: TRBV7-9
CDR3: CASSLSSFVLAGGVEQFF
DNA: TGTGCCAGCAGCTTATCGAGTTTCGTATTAGCGGGAGGAGTTGAGCAGTTCTTC

size: few
J: TRBJ2-1
D: NA
V: TRBV30
CDR3: CAWSRQVSSYNEQFF
DNA: TGTGCCTGGAGTCGACAGGTGAGCTCCTACAATGAGCAGTTCTTC

size: few
J: TRBJ1-4
D: TRBD1
V: TRBV20-1
CDR3: CSAEYRGLEKLFF
DNA: TGCAGTGCGGAATACAGGGGGCTGGAAAAACTGTTTTTT

size: NA
J: TRBJ1-1
D: TRBD1
V: TRBV5-1
CDR3: CASSLATGPNTEAFF
DNA: TGCGCCAGCAGCTTGGCGACAGGGCCAAACACTGAAGCTTTCTTT

size: few
J: TRBJ2-1
D: NA
V: TRBV4-3
CDR3: CASSQGRLSNEQFF
DNA: TGCGCCAGCAGCCAAGGTAGACTGAGCAATGAGCAGTTCTTC

size: few
J: TRBJ1-1
D: NA
V: TRBV15
CDR3: CATSRDPKGTTEAFF
DNA: TGTGCCACCAGCAGAGATCCGAAGGGGACTACTGAAGCTTTCTTT

size: NA
J: TRBJ2-6
D: NA
V: TRBV7-2
CDR3: CASTRRGMGTGANVLTF
DNA: TGTGCCAGCACGCGCAGGGGAATGGGAACTGGGGCCAACGTCCTGACTTTC

size: NA
J: TRBJ2-5
D: TRBD1
V: TRBV2
CDR3: CASSYQDRGQETQYF
DNA: TGTGCCAGCAGTTACCAAGACAGGGGGCAAGAGACCCAGTACTTC

size: few
J: TRBJ2-3
D: NA
V: TRBV7-9
CDR3: CASSLEGNTDTQYF
DNA: TGTGCCAGCAGCTTAGAGGGGAACACAGATACGCAGTATTTT

size: few
J: TRBJ2-7
D: NA
V: TRBV12-3/TRBV12-4
CDR3: CASSSSGGREQYF
DNA: TGTGCCAGCAGTTCGTCCGGCGGCCGGGAGCAGTACTTC

size: many
J: TRBJ1-2
D: NA
V: TRBV30
CDR3: CAWSKNLNYGYTF
DNA: TGTGCCTGGAGTAAGAACCTAAACTATGGCTACACCTTC

size: NA
J: TRBJ2-7
D: NA
V: TRBV7-3
CDR3: CASSSTGSNEQYF
DNA: TGTGCCAGCAGCTCTACAGGGTCGAACGAGCAGTACTTC

size: NA
J: TRBJ2-4
D: NA
V: TRBV7-6
CDR3: CASSLGVDGENIQYF
DNA: TGTGCCAGCAGCTTAGGAGTAGACGGTGAAAACATTCAGTACTTC

size: NA
J: TRBJ2-1
D: TRBD2
V: TRBV6-2/TRBV6-3
CDR3: CASSLLAGVLINEQFF
DNA: TGTGCCAGCAGTTTACTAGCGGGAGTCTTGATAAATGAGCAGTTCTTC

size: few
J: TRBJ2-1
D: TRBD2
V: TRBV10-3
CDR3: CAISESVQRGGGEQFF
DNA: TGTGCCATCAGTGAGTCTGTGCAGCGGGGGGGCGGTGAGCAGTTCTTC

size: NA
J: TRBJ1-2
D: NA
V: TRBV9
CDR3: CASSVSGRDNYGYTF
DNA: TGTGCCAGCAGCGTATCCGGGCGTGACAACTATGGCTACACCTTC

size: NA
J: TRBJ2-1
D: NA
V: TRBV12-3/TRBV12-4
CDR3: CASRQAQGMEQFF
DNA: TGTGCCAGCAGACAAGCCCAGGGTATGGAGCAGTTCTTC

size: few
J: TRBJ2-1
D: TRBD2
V: TRBV5-6
CDR3: CASSPGLATREQFF
DNA: TGTGCCAGCAGCCCCGGACTAGCAACACGTGAGCAGTTCTTC

size: few
J: TRBJ2-3
D: TRBD2
V: TRBV12-3/TRBV12-4
CDR3: CASSPGLAGGSDTQYF
DNA: TGTGCCAGCAGTCCGGGACTAGCGGGGGGATCAGATACGCAGTATTTT

size: few
J: TRBJ2-1
D: NA
V: TRBV24-1
CDR3: CATSSAGSYNEQFF
DNA: TGTGCCACCAGTTCGGCAGGGAGCTACAATGAGCAGTTCTTC

size: NA
J: TRBJ2-6
D: NA
V: TRBV15
CDR3: CATSRAIAEAGANVLTF
DNA: TGTGCCACCAGCAGAGCCATTGCCGAAGCTGGGGCCAACGTCCTGACTTTC

size: NA
J: TRBJ2-3
D: NA
V: TRBV12-3/TRBV12-4
CDR3: CASSLGSGVDTQYF
DNA: TGTGCCAGCAGTTTAGGTTCGGGGGTAGATACGCAGTATTTT

size: NA
J: TRBJ1-1
D: TRBD1
V: TRBV5-1
CDR3: CASSWTGEAEAFF
DNA: TGCGCCAGCAGCTGGACAGGGGAGGCTGAAGCTTTCTTT

size: few
J: TRBJ1-2
D: TRBD1
V: TRBV6-5
CDR3: CASSYLQGGKDGYTF
DNA: TGTGCCAGCAGTTATTTACAGGGGGGAAAGGATGGCTACACCTTC

size: NA
J: TRBJ2-7
D: TRBD1
V: TRBV5-1
CDR3: CASSTQGQGYEQYF
DNA: TGCGCCAGCTCTACACAGGGACAGGGGTACGAGCAGTACTTC

size: NA
J: TRBJ2-3
D: NA
V: TRBV20-1
CDR3: CSAGGGASTDTQYF
DNA: TGCAGTGCTGGTGGCGGGGCTAGCACAGATACGCAGTATTTT

size: many
J: TRBJ2-5
D: TRBD1
V: TRBV6-2/TRBV6-3
CDR3: CASSYTGTAAETQYF
DNA: TGTGCCAGCAGTTACACCGGGACAGCCGCGGAGACCCAGTACTTC

size: NA
J: TRBJ2-5
D: TRBD2
V: TRBV20-1
CDR3: CSAYGLVGETQYF
DNA: TGCAGTGCTTACGGACTAGTCGGAGAGACCCAGTACTTC

size: few
J: TRBJ2-1
D: NA
V: TRBV7-2
CDR3: CASSPSRGRFHEQFF
DNA: TGTGCCAGCAGCCCCTCGAGGGGGAGATTCCATGAGCAGTTCTTC

size: NA
J: TRBJ2-1
D: TRBD2
V: TRBV5-1
CDR3: CASSAAGGQYNEQFF
DNA: TGCGCCAGCAGCGCGGCGGGGGGGCAGTACAATGAGCAGTTCTTC

size: NA
J: TRBJ1-5
D: NA
V: TRBV7-8
CDR3: CASSLVAGGNQPQHF
DNA: TGTGCCAGCAGCTTAGTTGCAGGGGGCAATCAGCCCCAGCATTTT

size: few
J: TRBJ2-2
D: NA
V: TRBV3-1
CDR3: CASSQQGYGGELFF
DNA: TGTGCCAGCAGCCAACAGGGGTACGGCGGGGAGCTGTTTTTT

size: few
J: TRBJ2-5
D: TRBD1
V: TRBV5-1
CDR3: CASSLWPGGGQETQYF
DNA: TGCGCCAGCAGCTTGTGGCCAGGGGGCGGCCAAGAGACCCAGTACTTC

size: NA
J: TRBJ2-3
D: TRBD1
V: TRBV5-1
CDR3: CASSPNPGQGFDTQYF
DNA: TGCGCCAGCAGCCCTAACCCGGGACAGGGGTTCGATACGCAGTATTTT

size: NA
J: TRBJ2-7
D: TRBD1
V: TRBV29-1
CDR3: CSVGDRGPYEQYF
DNA: TGCAGCGTGGGGGACAGGGGGCCTTACGAGCAGTACTTC

size: NA
J: TRBJ1-5
D: TRBD1
V: TRBV7-2
CDR3: CASSLMDRGGNQPQHF
DNA: TGTGCCAGCAGCTTAATGGACAGGGGTGGCAATCAGCCCCAGCATTTT

size: once
J: TRBJ1-2
D: NA
V: TRBV30
CDR3: CAWSVTGPSLF
DNA: TGTGCCTGGAGTGTAACGGGACCATCACTCTTC

size: NA
J: TRBJ2-3
D: NA
V: TRBV10-3
CDR3: CASPGLPDTQYF
DNA: TGTGCTTCCCCGGGGTTGCCAGATACGCAGTATTTT

size: few
J: TRBJ2-1
D: NA
V: TRBV7-6
CDR3: CASSFRYGNEQFF
DNA: TGTGCCAGCAGCTTTCGGTATGGGAATGAGCAGTTCTTC

size: NA
J: TRBJ1-2
D: NA
V: TRBV5-1
CDR3: CASSLEVLSGYTF
DNA: TGCGCCAGCAGCTTGGAAGTCTTGAGCGGCTACACCTTC

size: few
J: TRBJ2-5
D: NA
V: TRBV7-2
CDR3: CASSRGEGETQYF
DNA: TGTGCCAGCAGCCGCGGAGAAGGAGAGACCCAGTACTTC

size: few
J: TRBJ1-1
D: NA
V: TRBV7-9
CDR3: CASLDSFGTEAFF
DNA: TGTGCCAGCTTGGACTCCTTTGGTACTGAAGCTTTCTTT

size: many
J: TRBJ2-3
D: NA
V: TRBV2
CDR3: CASSAGTHSTDTQYF
DNA: TGTGCCAGCAGTGCGGGGACCCATAGCACAGATACGCAGTATTTT

size: NA
J: TRBJ2-7
D: NA
V: TRBV5-5
CDR3: CASSWGQGSYEQYF
DNA: TGTGCCAGCAGCTGGGGTCAGGGCTCCTACGAGCAGTACTTC

size: few
J: TRBJ1-2
D: NA
V: TRBV5-4
CDR3: CASSLDGWGYGYTF
DNA: TGTGCCAGCAGCCTTGACGGATGGGGCTATGGCTACACCTTC

size: NA
J: TRBJ1-4
D: NA
V: TRBV20-1
CDR3: CSARSLNEKLFF
DNA: TGCAGTGCTAGGAGTCTTAATGAAAAACTGTTTTTT

size: NA
J: TRBJ2-5
D: TRBD2
V: TRBV20-1
CDR3: CSARGLATQETQYF
DNA: TGCAGTGCTAGAGGACTAGCGACTCAAGAGACCCAGTACTTC

size: few
J: TRBJ2-1
D: NA
V: TRBV7-9
CDR3: CASSQVIPLSPNEQFF
DNA: TGTGCCAGCAGCCAGGTGATCCCTCTCTCCCCCAATGAGCAGTTCTTC

size: few
J: TRBJ2-3
D: NA
V: TRBV18
CDR3: CASSPSQGTDTQYF
DNA: TGTGCCAGCTCACCTTCACAGGGAACAGATACGCAGTATTTT

size: NA
J: TRBJ2-3
D: NA
V: TRBV5-1
CDR3: CASSPGSLTSTDTQYF
DNA: TGCGCCAGCAGCCCCGGGAGTCTCACTAGCACAGATACGCAGTATTTT

size: NA
J: TRBJ2-5
D: TRBD2
V: TRBV20-1
CDR3: CSARGRLAGGSETQYF
DNA: TGCAGTGCTAGAGGTCGACTAGCGGGGGGAAGTGAGACCCAGTACTTC

size: NA
J: TRBJ2-1
D: TRBD2
V: TRBV5-1
CDR3: CASSSGLAGGSEQFF
DNA: TGCGCCAGCAGCTCGGGACTAGCGGGGGGGAGTGAGCAGTTCTTC

size: NA
J: TRBJ1-5
D: NA
V: TRBV12-3/TRBV12-4
CDR3: CASGQNQGNQPQHF
DNA: TGTGCCAGCGGGCAAAATCAGGGGAATCAGCCCCAGCATTTT